This record covers a single T cell receptor beta chain. Its cognate antigen is unknown. The study ran its PCR with 60 Vbeta and 13 Jbeta primers. Original methodology: Among the unique TCR beta chains that a later analysis counted, 70 million to 85 million in all, 10 million to 13 million were shared. This table comes from immunoSEQ multiplex PCR, and its TCRdb copy is limited to in-frame clones, with some not included. The DNA gave D and trimming, while V, J and clone size come from that table. This sample carries roughly 200,000 clones, more than 9.5% of them seen once, and the ten largest clones take 7.8%. The sample comes from a study of cytomegalovirus exposure and HLA in healthy donors. CDR3 length: 15 residues. Germline lookup yields CDR1 LNHDA and CDR2 SQIVND (reference sequence). With V trimmed by 5 bases and J by 6 bases, 8 bases remained unmatched. Findings of the study overall: HLA-A and HLA-B allele assignments for most subjects were reportedly predicted accurately using TCR beta sequences. Across donors, most TCRs were seen rarely, yet some public ones were widespread. Some segments of the V type, notably TRBV6-2 and TRBV6-3, were excluded as indistinguishable.

The TCR originated in a man in his fifties or sixties in good health and CMV-seropositive. Specimen: PBMCs. This rearrangement joins TRBV19 to TRBJ1-5; 9 bases align to TRBD1. The CDR3 loop is CASSVPGQGFQPQHF. CDR3 sequence (DNA): TGTGCCAGTAGTGTACCGGGACAGGGTTTTCAGCCCCAGCATTTT.